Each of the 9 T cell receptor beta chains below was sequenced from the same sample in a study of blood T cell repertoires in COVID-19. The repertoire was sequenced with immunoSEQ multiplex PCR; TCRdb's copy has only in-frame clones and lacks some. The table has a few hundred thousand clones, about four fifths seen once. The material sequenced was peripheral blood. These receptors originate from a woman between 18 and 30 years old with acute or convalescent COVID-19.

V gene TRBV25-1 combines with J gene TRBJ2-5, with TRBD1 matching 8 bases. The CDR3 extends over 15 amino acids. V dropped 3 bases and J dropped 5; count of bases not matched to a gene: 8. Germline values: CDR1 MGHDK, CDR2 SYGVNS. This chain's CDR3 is CASSDRQGSVETQYF. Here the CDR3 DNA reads TGTGCCAGCAGTGACAGACAGGGGTCAGTGGAGACCCAGTACTTC. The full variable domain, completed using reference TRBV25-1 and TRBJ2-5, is EADIYQTPRYLVIGTGKKITLECSQTMGHDKMYWYQQDPGMELHLIHYSYGVNSTEKGDLSSESTVSRIRTEHFPLTLESARPSHTSQYLCASSDRQGSVETQYFGPGTRLLVL.

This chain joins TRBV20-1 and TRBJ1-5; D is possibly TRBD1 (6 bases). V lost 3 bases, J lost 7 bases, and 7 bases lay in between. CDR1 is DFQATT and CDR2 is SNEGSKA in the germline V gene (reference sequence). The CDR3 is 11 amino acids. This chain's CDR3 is CSASQGQPQHF. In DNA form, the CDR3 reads TGCAGTGCTAGTCAGGGGCAGCCCCAGCATTTT.

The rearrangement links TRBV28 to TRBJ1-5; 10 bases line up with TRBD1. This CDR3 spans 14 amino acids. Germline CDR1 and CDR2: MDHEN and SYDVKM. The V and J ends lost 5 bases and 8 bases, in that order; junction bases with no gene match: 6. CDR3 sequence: CASSLGQGREPQHF. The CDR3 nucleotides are TGTGCCAGCAGTCTGGGACAGGGGAGAGAGCCCCAGCATTTT.

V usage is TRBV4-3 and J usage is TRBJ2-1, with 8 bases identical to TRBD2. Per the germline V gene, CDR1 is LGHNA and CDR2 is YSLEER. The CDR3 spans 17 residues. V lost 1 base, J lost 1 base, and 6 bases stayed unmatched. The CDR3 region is CASSQGRAGESYNEQFF. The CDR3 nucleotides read TGCGCCAGCAGCCAAGGGCGAGCGGGAGAATCCTACAATGAGCAGTTCTTC.

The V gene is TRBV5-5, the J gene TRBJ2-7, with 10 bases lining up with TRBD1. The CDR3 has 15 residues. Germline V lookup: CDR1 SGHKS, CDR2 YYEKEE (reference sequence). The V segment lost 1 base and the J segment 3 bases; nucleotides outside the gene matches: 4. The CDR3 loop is CASSLMGQGIYEQYF. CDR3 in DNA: TGTGCCAGCAGCTTGATGGGACAGGGGATCTACGAGCAGTACTTC.

Here the CDR3 DNA reads TGTGCCAGTTCGGACAAGGTAAGTGAAAAACTGTTTTTT. Translating it yields CASSDKVSEKLFF. The chain couples TRBV25-1 to TRBJ1-4; possibly TRBD1 for D (5 bases). The germline CDR1 and CDR2 sequences are MGHDK and SYGVNS. V shed 9 bases and J shed 7 bases, with 15 bases lying between them. This CDR3 spans 13 amino acids. Drawing the rest from reference TRBV25-1 and TRBJ1-4, the complete variable domain is EADIYQTPRYLVIGTGKKITLECSQTMGHDKMYWYQQDPGMELHLIHYSYGVNSTEKGDLSSESTVSRIRTEHFPLTLESARPSHTSQYLCASSDKVSEKLFFGSGTQLSVL.

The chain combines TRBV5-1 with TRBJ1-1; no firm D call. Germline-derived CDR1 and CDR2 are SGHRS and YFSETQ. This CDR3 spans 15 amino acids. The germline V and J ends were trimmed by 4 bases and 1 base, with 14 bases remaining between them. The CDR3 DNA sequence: TGCGCCAGCAGCCCTAGGCCCCTTCCGAACACTGAAGCTTTCTTT. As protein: CASSPRPLPNTEAFF.

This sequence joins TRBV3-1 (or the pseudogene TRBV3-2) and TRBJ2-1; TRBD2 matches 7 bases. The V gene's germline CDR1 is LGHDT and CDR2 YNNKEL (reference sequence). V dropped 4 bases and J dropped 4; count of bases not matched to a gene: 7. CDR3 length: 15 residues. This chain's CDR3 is CASSPLAGPYNEQFF. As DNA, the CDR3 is TGTGCCAGCAGCCCCTTAGCGGGCCCTTACAATGAGCAGTTCTTC.

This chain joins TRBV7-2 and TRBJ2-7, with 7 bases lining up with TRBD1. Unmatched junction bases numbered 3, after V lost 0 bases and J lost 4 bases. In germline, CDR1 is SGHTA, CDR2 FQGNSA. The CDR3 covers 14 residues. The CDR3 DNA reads TGTGCCAGCAGCTTAGCAGGGGGCGGGTACGAGCAGTACTTC. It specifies CASSLAGGGYEQYF.